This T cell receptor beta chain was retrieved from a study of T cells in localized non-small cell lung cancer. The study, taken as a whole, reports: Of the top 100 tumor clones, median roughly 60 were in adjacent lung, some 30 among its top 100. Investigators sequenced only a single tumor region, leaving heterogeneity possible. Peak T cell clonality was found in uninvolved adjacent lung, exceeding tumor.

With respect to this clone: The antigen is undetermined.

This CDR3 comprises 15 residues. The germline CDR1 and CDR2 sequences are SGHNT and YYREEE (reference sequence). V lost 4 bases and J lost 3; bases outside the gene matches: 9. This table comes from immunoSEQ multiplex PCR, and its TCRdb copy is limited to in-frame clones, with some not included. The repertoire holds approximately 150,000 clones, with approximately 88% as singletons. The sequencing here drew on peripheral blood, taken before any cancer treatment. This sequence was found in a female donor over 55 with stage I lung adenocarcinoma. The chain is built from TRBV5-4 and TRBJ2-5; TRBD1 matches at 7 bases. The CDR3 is CASSRTGTAEETQYF. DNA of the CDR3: TGTGCCAGCAGCAGGACCGGGACAGCAGAAGAGACCCAGTACTTC.